The clone carrying this T cell receptor (beta chain) has just a few counts. Methods used by the authors: How many nucleated cells were present was estimated from reference gene primer amplification. Libraries were prepared by immunoSEQ multiplex PCR; TCRdb keeps only in-frame clonotypes and omits some of them. That table gives V, J and clone size, and the DNA gave D and trimming. The table lists 25,000 to 35,000 clones, around 87% of them singletons. The sample belongs to a study of blood T cell repertoires in COVID-19. Study background: Acute and convalescent COVID-19 specimens originated in the United States, Italy and Spain. T cells, B-cell-depleted T cells, or PBMCs supplied cDNA or gDNA.

This TCR was sampled from a human donor in a cohort sampled during active COVID-19. The donor label of this sample is uncertain. The sequencing sample was made of peripheral blood.

CDR3 sequence: CAWSGADHYNEQFF. Here the CDR3 DNA reads TGTGCCTGGAGTGGGGCCGATCACTACAATGAGCAGTTCTTC. The V and J genes are TRBV30 and TRBJ2-1; no clear D gene. CDR1 is GTSNPN, CDR2 SVGIG, per germline (reference sequence). V was trimmed by 1 base and J by 3 bases, leaving 10 bases between them. The CDR3 has 14 residues.